The present T cell receptor (beta chain) was sequenced within a study of blood T cell repertoires in COVID-19. Background on the study: Acute and convalescent COVID-19 samples came from the United States, Italy and Spain. Sample material is recorded as cDNA or gDNA derived from T cells, B-cell-depleted T cells, or PBMCs.

After removal of 5 bases from V and 0 bases from J, the junction contained 11 bases not matched to a gene. CDR3 length: 17 residues. Per the germline V gene, CDR1 is MNHEY and CDR2 is SVGEGT. Original handling: Nucleated cell counts were estimated from reference gene primer amplification. Using immunoSEQ multiplex PCR, the repertoire was profiled, and TCRdb retains in-frame clones only, with some absent. That table supplies the V and J calls and clone size; D and trimming were determined from the DNA. Found here are about half a million clones, 75% to 90% of them singletons; the top ten hold approximately 3.2%.

This chain uses TRBV6-2 or TRBV6-3 with TRBJ2-3, with 7 bases fitting TRBD2. The TCR sequence derives from a human donor in a cohort sampled during active COVID-19. The sample comprised peripheral blood. The CDR3: CASSRYGTTFSTDTQYF. The CDR3 DNA sequence: TGTGCCAGCAGTAGATACGGGACTACTTTTAGCACAGATACGCAGTATTTT.